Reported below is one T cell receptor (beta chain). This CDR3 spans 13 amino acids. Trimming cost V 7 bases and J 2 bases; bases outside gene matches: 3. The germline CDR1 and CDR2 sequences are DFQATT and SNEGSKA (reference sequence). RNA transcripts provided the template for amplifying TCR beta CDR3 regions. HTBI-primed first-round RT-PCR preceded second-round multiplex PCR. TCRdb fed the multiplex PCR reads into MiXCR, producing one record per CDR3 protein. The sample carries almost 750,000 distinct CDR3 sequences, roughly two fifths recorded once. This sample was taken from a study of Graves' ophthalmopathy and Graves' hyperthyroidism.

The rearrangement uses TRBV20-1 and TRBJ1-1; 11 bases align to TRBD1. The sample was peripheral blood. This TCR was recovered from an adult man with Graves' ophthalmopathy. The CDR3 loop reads CSGDRGKNTEAFF. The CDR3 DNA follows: TGCAGTGGGGACAGGGGGAAAAACACTGAAGCTTTCTTT.